The rows below give T cell receptor beta chains drawn from one sample of a study of T cell changes during pregnancy in multiple sclerosis. Some clones are missing from TCRdb's copy, which holds only in-frame ones; the method was immunoSEQ multiplex PCR. The sample has approximately 110,000 clones, about 93% seen once; the top ten hold 1.5%. This sample comprised peripheral blood, obtained in the third trimester of pregnancy. The receptors were gathered from a female donor with multiple sclerosis, enrolled in a pregnancy study. The CDR3 runs from the conserved cysteine through the conserved F or W. A D gene is named only where the DNA matches it firmly. A row's size may be missing; if present it is once, few, many or a size class.

j_call d_call clone_size v_call cdr3_aa cdr3_nt
TRBJ2-2 . . TRBV4-2 CASSQDRVYTGELFF TGTGCCAGCAGCCAAGATCGCGTGTACACCGGGGAGCTGTTTTTT
TRBJ1-5 TRBD1 . TRBV6-6 CASSYVRQGDQPQHF TGTGCCAGCAGTTACGTGAGACAGGGGGATCAGCCCCAGCATTTT
TRBJ2-7 TRBD1 . TRBV28 CASSDQGAQNYEQYF TGTGCCAGCAGTGATCAGGGGGCGCAAAACTACGAGCAGTACTTC
TRBJ1-3 . . TRBV5-1 CASSLGQGLSNTIYF TGCGCCAGCAGCTTGGGGCAGGGTCTATCAAACACCATATATTTT
TRBJ1-2 . . TRBV7-9 CASSLVGVEGYGYTF TGTGCCAGCAGCTTAGTTGGGGTTGAGGGCTATGGCTACACCTTC
TRBJ1-2 TRBD1 . TRBV6-1 CASSEWSGPGQGYNGYTF TGTGCCAGCAGTGAATGGAGCGGTCCGGGACAGGGATACAATGGCTACACCTTC
TRBJ1-1 . . TRBV18 CASSPLGPQGQNTEAFF TGTGCCAGCTCACCACTGGGACCCCAGGGACAGAACACTGAAGCTTTCTTT
TRBJ2-3 TRBD1 . TRBV27 CASRGTGGRGDTQYF TGTGCCAGCAGGGGGACAGGGGGGCGGGGGGATACGCAGTATTTT
TRBJ2-3 TRBD2 . TRBV4-2 CASGRGTSGSQGDTQYF TGTGCCAGCGGCAGAGGAACTAGCGGGAGTCAAGGAGATACGCAGTATTTT
TRBJ2-7 TRBD1 . TRBV2 CASSEADRAYEQYF TGTGCCAGCAGTGAAGCGGACAGGGCCTACGAGCAGTACTTC
TRBJ1-1 . few TRBV30 CAWSLTASAEAFF TGTGCCTGGAGTCTGACAGCGAGCGCTGAAGCTTTCTTT
TRBJ2-6 . once TRBV19 CASSIVVSRKTAGANVLTF TGTGCCAGTAGTATAGTGGTTTCGAGGAAAACGGCTGGGGCCAACGTCCTGACTTTC
TRBJ1-5 TRBD1 . TRBV6-6 CASSYSTGVQPQHF TGTGCCAGCAGTTACTCGACAGGGGTTCAGCCCCAGCATTTT
TRBJ2-7 . . TRBV5-6 CASSSGNREQYF TGTGCCAGCAGCTCGGGGAATCGCGAGCAGTACTTC
TRBJ2-4 TRBD2 . TRBV28 CASSLWGSGEGAKNIQYF TGTGCCAGCAGTTTATGGGGGTCCGGGGAGGGGGCCAAAAACATTCAGTACTTC
TRBJ2-2 TRBD2 . TRBV7-9 CASSRGRTGELFF TGTGCCAGCAGCCGCGGGAGGACCGGGGAGCTGTTTTTT
TRBJ2-7 TRBD2 . TRBV2 CASRVTSGAPGEQYF TGTGCCAGCAGGGTGACTAGCGGGGCCCCAGGGGAGCAGTACTTC
TRBJ2-2 . . TRBV27 CASSLGLAGGELFF TGTGCCAGCAGTTTGGGTCTAGCTGGCGGGGAGCTGTTTTTT
TRBJ2-5 TRBD1 . TRBV5-4 CASSIPGQGTQETQYF TGTGCCAGCAGCATCCCGGGACAGGGGACCCAAGAGACCCAGTACTTC
TRBJ2-6 . . TRBV28 CASSSLSGANVLTF TGTGCCAGCAGTTCTCTCTCTGGGGCCAACGTCCTGACTTTC
TRBJ1-2 . . TRBV6-1 CASSGLRNYGYTF TGTGCCAGCAGCGGACTCAGGAACTATGGCTACACCTTC
TRBJ2-7 TRBD1 . TRBV19 CASSSRDRDTYEQYF TGTGCCAGTAGTTCCCGGGACAGGGATACCTACGAGCAGTACTTC
TRBJ2-7 TRBD2 . TRBV9 CASSVGLAGPSYEQYF TGTGCCAGCAGCGTGGGACTAGCGGGTCCGTCCTACGAGCAGTACTTC
TRBJ1-5 TRBD1 . TRBV27 CASSLRRDRGLNQPQHF TGTGCCAGCAGCCTACGCCGGGACAGGGGGCTTAATCAGCCCCAGCATTTT
TRBJ2-2 . . TRBV9 CASSVGHTNTGELFF TGTGCCAGCAGCGTGGGACACACGAACACCGGGGAGCTGTTTTTT
TRBJ1-2 TRBD1 . TRBV6-5 CASSSTPGQGAGYTF TGTGCCAGCAGTTCCACTCCGGGACAGGGGGCCGGCTACACCTTC
TRBJ1-1 . . TRBV19 CASSKGREGEAFF TGTGCCAGTAGTAAGGGAAGAGAGGGTGAAGCTTTCTTT
TRBJ2-7 . . TRBV4-1 CASSQDPLTYEQYF TGCGCCAGCAGCCAAGATCCCCTAACCTACGAGCAGTACTTC
TRBJ1-2 . . TRBV7-9 CASSHGGLNYGYTF TGTGCCAGCAGCCATGGGGGACTGAACTATGGCTACACCTTC
TRBJ2-3 . . TRBV11-3 CASSLGQTTTDTQYF TGTGCCAGCAGTTTGGGACAAACGACCACAGATACGCAGTATTTT
TRBJ2-2 . . TRBV19 CASSMGWAGMNTGELFF TGTGCCAGTAGTATGGGCTGGGCGGGCATGAACACCGGGGAGCTGTTTTTT
TRBJ2-3 TRBD1 . TRBV5-1 CATKQGAVGTDTQYF TGCGCCACTAAACAGGGGGCGGTTGGCACAGATACGCAGTATTTT
TRBJ2-1 TRBD1 . TRBV7-7 CASSRGQGTREQFF TGTGCCAGCAGCCGCGGACAGGGGACAAGGGAGCAGTTCTTC
TRBJ1-2 . . TRBV5-1 CASSSQQGTYGYTF TGCGCCAGCAGCTCCCAACAGGGAACCTATGGCTACACCTTC
TRBJ1-4 . . TRBV30 CAWNRQENEKLFF TGTGCCTGGAATCGACAGGAGAATGAAAAACTGTTTTTT
TRBJ1-4 TRBD1 . TRBV5-4 CASSKTGDDEKLFF TGTGCCAGCAGCAAGACAGGGGATGATGAAAAACTGTTTTTT
TRBJ2-7 TRBD1 . TRBV12-5 CASGTGQGTEQYF TGTGCTAGTGGTACAGGACAGGGGACCGAGCAGTACTTC
TRBJ2-7 TRBD1 . TRBV7-8 CASSLRDSDGPYF TGTGCCAGCAGCTTACGGGACAGCGATGGTCCCTACTTC
TRBJ2-1 . . TRBV6-1 CASSQAGQFF TGTGCCAGCAGTCAGGCCGGGCAGTTCTTC
TRBJ2-2 . . TRBV27 CASSLRGSGELFF TGTGCCAGCAGTTTACGGGGGTCCGGGGAGCTGTTTTTT
TRBJ2-1 TRBD2 once TRBV9 CASSVATQGSGRASHEQFF TGTGCCAGCAGCGTAGCTACTCAGGGGAGCGGGAGGGCCAGTCATGAGCAGTTCTTC
TRBJ1-2 . . TRBV2 CASSSDKNYGYTF TGTGCCAGCAGTTCGGACAAAAACTATGGCTACACCTTC
TRBJ2-2 TRBD2 . TRBV6-4 CASSVLAGGIGTGELFF TGTGCCAGCAGTGTGCTAGCGGGGGGCATCGGCACCGGGGAGCTGTTTTTT
TRBJ2-7 TRBD1 . TRBV7-8 CASSWGTTGGLYEQYF TGTGCCAGCAGCTGGGGGACCACAGGGGGTCTCTACGAGCAGTACTTC
TRBJ1-1 . . TRBV2 CASSVGSMNTEAFF TGTGCCAGCAGTGTGGGCTCGATGAACACTGAAGCTTTCTTT
TRBJ2-2 TRBD2 . TRBV30 CAWSGTRYTGELFF TGTGCCTGGAGCGGGACTAGATACACCGGGGAGCTGTTTTTT
TRBJ1-2 . . TRBV7-9 CASSFGDSINYGYTF TGTGCCAGCAGCTTTGGAGATTCAATTAACTATGGCTACACCTTC
TRBJ1-5 TRBD1 once TRBV6-1 CASRPRGDQPQHF TGTGCCAGCAGGCCCAGGGGGGATCAGCCCCAGCATTTT
TRBJ2-1 TRBD2 . TRBV27 CASRASGRGSYNEQFF TGTGCCAGCCGGGCTAGCGGGAGGGGCTCCTACAATGAGCAGTTCTTC
TRBJ2-7 TRBD2 . TRBV19 CASSLGLVIGDEQYF TGTGCCAGTAGTTTGGGACTAGTAATTGGAGACGAGCAGTACTTC
TRBJ2-2 . . TRBV2 CASSATARGTTGELFF TGTGCCAGCAGTGCGACAGCCCGGGGGACCACCGGGGAGCTGTTTTTT
TRBJ2-7 . . TRBV30 CAWSVGGVGYEQYF TGTGCCTGGAGTGTAGGAGGGGTGGGCTACGAGCAGTACTTC
TRBJ1-1 TRBD1 . TRBV18 CASSYSQGPNTEAFF TGTGCCAGCTCATACTCACAGGGGCCGAACACTGAAGCTTTCTTT
TRBJ2-2 TRBD1 . TRBV6-5 CASNQGAVGTGELFF TGTGCCAGCAACCAGGGGGCAGTGGGAACCGGGGAGCTGTTTTTT